These T cell receptor beta chains were read from a single sample in a study of shared clonotypes between healthy human individuals. Produced via immunoSEQ multiplex PCR; TCRdb's table is partial and in-frame only. This table holds approximately 740,000 clones, more than 85% found once. Material: naive CD8+ T cells sorted from blood. Receptors originate from a man between 25 and 39 years old in good health. Each CDR3 is given with its conserved first and last residue. Each record gives: J gene, V gene, CDR3 protein.

TRBJ1-4,TRBV5-6,CASSPPMGEKLFF
TRBJ1-4,TRBV2,CASSDRVLRVNEKLFF
TRBJ2-4,TRBV5-6,CASSLASKNIQYF
TRBJ2-7,TRBV5-1,CASSPEEAVHEQYF
TRBJ2-3,TRBV6-5,CASSYQWGTDTQYF
TRBJ1-2,TRBV5-4,CASSYRGQGNYGYTF
TRBJ2-7,TRBV2,CASSEALNRPAQLYEQYF
TRBJ2-1,TRBV28,CASSLPLGSGSYNEQFF
TRBJ2-3,TRBV7-9,CASSFSVFTDTQYF
TRBJ2-1,TRBV28,CASTTLAGGPSYNEQFF
TRBJ2-1,TRBV7-9,CASSVRSGSFYNEQFF
TRBJ2-7,TRBV7-2,CASSLYNGPYEQYF
TRBJ2-3,TRBV27,CASSSAGYTDTQYF